This passage covers 19 T cell receptor beta chains from one sample sequenced in a study of blood T cells in healthy people across ages. Sample-barcoded 5' priming and a J-beta primer mix drove a second PCR of roughly 6 to 12 cycles. TCRdb reanalysed the 5' RACE reads using MiXCR and keeps one entry per CDR3 protein. In the table there are more than 900,000 distinct CDR3 sequences, roughly 28% of which are singletons. The same sample was also studied in work on T cells of mothers and their children.

Sequenced input: blood. These receptor sequences come from a woman in her thirties or forties in good health.

The chain couples TRBV9 to TRBJ1-5; 7 positions match TRBD1. This CDR3 has 15 amino acids. CDR1 SGDLS and CDR2 YYNGEE come from the germline V gene. Germline trimming cut 3 bases from V and 2 bases from J; bases unmatched to any gene: 5. CDR3 loop: CASSEGADGNQPQHF. The CDR3 DNA sequence: TGTGCCAGCAGCGAGGGGGCAGATGGCAATCAGCCCCAGCATTTT. Complete variable domain (other parts from reference TRBV9 and TRBJ1-5): DSGVTQTPKHLITATGQRVTLRCSPRSGDLSVYWYQQSLDQGLQFLIQYYNGEERAKGNILERFSAQQFPDLHSELNLSSLELGDSALYFCASSEGADGNQPQHFGDGTRLSIL.

This clonotype was counted between two and nine times. This chain connects TRBV7-2 to TRBJ1-1, with D possibly matching TRBD1 (5 bases). Germline V gene lookup returns CDR1 SGHTA and CDR2 FQGNSA. V was shortened by 3 bases and J by 10 bases, with 12 bases between the two germline ends. The CDR3 runs 12 residues. CDR3 loop: CASSFGGVGAFF. The CDR3 nucleotides are TGTGCCAGCAGCTTCGGAGGGGTCGGAGCTTTCTTT.

This chain joins TRBV11-2 and TRBJ1-1; unclear D gene. The CDR3 is made up of 15 amino acids. CDR1 SGHAT and CDR2 FQNNGV come from the germline V gene. Trimming stripped 1 base from V and 5 bases from J, with 14 bases between. In nucleotides, the CDR3 is TGTGCCAGCAGCTTAGCTCTTCTCTCCCCTACTGAAGCTTTCTTT. Its protein product is CASSLALLSPTEAFF.

About this clonotype: This may be a read error, as it is one base from a much larger clone. The chain links TRBV4-1 to TRBJ2-5; D is uncertain. Trimming cost V 8 bases and J 5 bases, with 18 bases left between them. The length of the CDR3 is 14 residues. Germline V CDR1 and CDR2: MGHRA, YSYEKL. The CDR3 loop is CASGRIIVTETQYF. CDR3 DNA: TGCGCCAGCGGCCGGATTATCGTTACGGAGACCCAGTACTTC.

A note on this clonotype: A clone one base away is much larger, so this may be a read error. The conserved closing phenylalanine or tryptophan is absent in this CDR3, likely reflecting a read error. V and J are TRBV5-8 and TRBJ1-2; D not resolved. V dropped 1 base and J dropped 6 bases, with 13 bases sitting between them. CDR1 is SGHTS, CDR2 YDEGEE, per germline. This CDR3 has 14 amino acids. In DNA form, the CDR3 reads TGTGCCAGCAGCTTGTCCCAGCGTTTTAATGGCTACACCTGC. Its protein product is CASSLSQRFNGYTC.

This clonotype was observed many times. The chain is built from TRBV10-3 and TRBJ1-2; D may be TRBD1 (5 bases). The CDR3 is made up of 15 amino acids. Between the trimmed V and J ends, which lost 0 bases and 4 bases, there was a span of 12 bases. CDR1 and CDR2 from the germline V gene are ENHRY and SYGVKD. This chain's CDR3 is CAISESNGATYGYTF. The CDR3 bases are TGTGCCATCAGTGAGTCGAATGGGGCCACCTATGGCTACACCTTC.

This clonotype was seen more than once but under ten times. V and J are TRBV12-3 or TRBV12-4 and TRBJ1-3; a weak D match, TRBD1 (6 bases). The CDR3 spans 15 residues. Between the trimmed V and J ends, which lost 6 bases and 3 bases, there was a span of 15 bases. The CDR3 region is CASRAGQRYGNTIYF. The DNA for the CDR3 is TGTGCCAGCAGAGCTGGACAGAGATATGGAAACACCATATATTTT.

In its sample, this clonotype was seen many times. V gene TRBV7-2 combines with J gene TRBJ1-2, with D unresolved. The CDR3 extends over 17 amino acids. V was shortened by 1 base and J by 2 bases, with 17 bases between the two germline ends. Germline V lookup: CDR1 SGHTA, CDR2 FQGNSA. The CDR3 DNA follows: TGTGCCAGCAGCTTAGGGGAGCTAGAGGCGGTCAACTATGGCTACACCTTC. This sequence encodes CASSLGELEAVNYGYTF.

The table lists this clonotype with a few counts. The junction does not match germline at one end; this may be a read error. The V call is TRBV5-5, the J call TRBJ1-2; D may be TRBD1 (6 bases). CDR3 length: 13 amino acids. Germline values: CDR1 SGHKS, CDR2 YYEKEE (reference sequence). In DNA form, the CDR3 reads TGTGCTAGCAGCACAACAGGGCCGCGCGGCTACACCTTC. Encoded protein: CASSTTGPRGYTF.

The chain employs TRBV28 and TRBJ1-2; TRBD1 aligns across 8 bases. V dropped 5 bases and J dropped 3; count of bases not matched to a gene: 5. The germline CDR1 and CDR2 sequences are MDHEN and SYDVKM. CDR3 length equals 14 residues. As DNA, the CDR3 is TGTGCCAGCAGTCTACAGGACAGGGACTATGGCTACACCTTC. Translation: CASSLQDRDYGYTF.

This clonotype was seen ten or more times. The chain recombines TRBV7-9 with TRBJ2-1; possibly TRBD1 for D (6 bases). V gave up 5 bases and J gave up 10 bases, with 12 bases separating them. There are 12 residues in the CDR3. The germline V gene encodes CDR1 SEHNR and CDR2 FQNEAQ (reference sequence). In DNA, the CDR3 is TGTGCCAGCAGCGGGCGTGGGGGCGAGCAGTTCTTC. Translated: CASSGRGGEQFF.

V gene TRBV19 combines with J gene TRBJ2-7; 11 bases fit TRBD1. Germline values: CDR1 LNHDA, CDR2 SQIVND (reference sequence). V gave up 6 bases and J gave up 2 bases; unmatched junction bases: 6. This CDR3 contains 15 residues. This CDR3 is CASSRTGQGAYEQYF. In nucleotides, the CDR3 is TGTGCCAGTAGCCGAACGGGACAGGGGGCCTACGAGCAGTACTTC.

The chain combines TRBV14 with TRBJ2-1; no clear D. Per the germline V gene, CDR1 is SGHDN and CDR2 is FVKESK. The CDR3 runs to 14 residues. The V gene lost 0 bases and the J gene lost 8 bases, with 11 bases spanning the gap. The CDR3 DNA is TGTGCCAGCAGCCAAGATCTGAACCGGGATGAGCAGTTCTTC. This codes for CASSQDLNRDEQFF.

About this clonotype: A read error is possible here, since a much larger clone lies one base away. The gene calls are TRBV6-4 and TRBJ1-1; D is perhaps TRBD1 (6 bases). CDR1 is MRHNA and CDR2 is SNTAGT in the germline V gene. The CDR3 extends over 13 amino acids. V was clipped by 6 bases and J by 3 bases, with 11 bases between them. CDR3 sequence reads: CASSPHRDTEAFF. The DNA of the CDR3 is TGTGCCAGCAGCCCCCACAGGGACACTGAAGCTTTCTTT.

The chain uses TRBV6-1 and TRBJ2-7, with 8 bases fitting TRBD2. Germline V gene sequence: CDR1 MNHNS, CDR2 SASEGT. This CDR3 contains 18 residues. Trimming took 0 bases from V and 1 from J; bases not matched to a gene: 11. This CDR3 reads CASSEALERGYYSYEQYF. The CDR3 nucleotides are TGTGCCAGCAGTGAAGCGCTGGAGCGGGGGTACTATTCCTACGAGCAGTACTTC.

The V and J genes are TRBV12-3 or TRBV12-4 and TRBJ2-2, with D perhaps matching TRBD2 (7 bases). Trimming shortened V by 1 base and J by 1 base, and 16 bases separated the two germline ends. The CDR3 extends over 18 amino acids. CDR3 amino acids: CASSLDGGRRMNTGELFF. The CDR3 bases are TGTGCCAGCAGTTTAGACGGGGGGCGACGTATGAACACCGGGGAGCTGTTTTTT.

The chain carries TRBV12-3 or TRBV12-4 and TRBJ1-2, with D possibly matching TRBD1 (5 bases). The germline V and J ends were trimmed by 6 bases and 4 bases, with 12 bases remaining between them. The CDR3 extends over 13 amino acids. The CDR3 DNA follows: TGTGCCAGCAGCTCGCAGGGTAGCTATGGCTACACCTTC. It translates to CASSSQGSYGYTF.

This clonotype has ten or more counts. The chain couples TRBV4-1 to TRBJ2-7, with TRBD1 as a possible D gene (6 bases). Looked up from germline, CDR1 is MGHRA and CDR2 is YSYEKL. The CDR3 spans 18 residues. The V and J ends lost 4 bases and 3 bases respectively, with 25 bases between them. This CDR3 is CASSPLWPLGQQYYEQYF. The CDR3 nucleotides are TGCGCCAGCAGCCCACTCTGGCCCCTCGGACAGCAATACTACGAGCAGTACTTC.

This clonotype appeared many times. The gene calls are TRBV7-8 and TRBJ2-7; no clear D. CDR3 length: 13 residues. Per germline, CDR1 SGHVS and CDR2 FQNEAQ. V was pared by 0 bases and J by 5 bases, with 8 bases between. CDR3 sequence reads: CASSLADRDEQYF. The DNA of the CDR3 is TGTGCCAGCAGCTTAGCGGATCGTGACGAGCAGTACTTC.